This T cell receptor beta chain appears in the sequencing data of a study of cytomegalovirus exposure and HLA in healthy donors (dated by TCRdb to about 2017). With regard to the full study: An earlier analysis of some 500 of the donors reported 250 to 350 Gb of sequence data and 100 million to 130 million unique TCR beta sequences from 150 million to 200 million T cells. An early release that covered some 630 HLA-typed donors contained about 300 gigabases of sequencing data and roughly 84 million unique TCR sequences. Of the roughly 410 genotyped donors, more than 75% were placed in the genetic ancestry cluster associated with self-reported Caucasian donors. The aim of the study was to test whether cataloging public T cell receptors could identify signatures of past pathogen exposure. The T cell repertoires of some 670 subjects were profiled by immunosequencing and related to cytomegalovirus serostatus. A separate validation cohort of approximately 130 different subjects was used in addition to the roughly 700-subject first cohort. To predict cytomegalovirus infection status, the study combined high-throughput TCR immunosequencing, statistical association of individual TCRs with disease status, and machine learning. A later analysis re-examined previously published TCR beta repertoires from over 500 donors and added high-resolution HLA genotyping to investigate patterns of TCR occurrence. In the later analysis, no new phenotypic data were used to find candidate immune exposures; instead, reliance was placed on TCR beta sequences and their occurrence across donors. An earlier analysis of approximately 500 of the donors applied high-throughput TCR beta sequencing to assess whether each TCR beta V gene segment acted as functional or pseudogenic. Alongside the repertoire data, information on donor age, sex, ethnicity and CMV serostatus was compiled. In a later genetic analysis, genome-wide SNP genotypes for about 55% of the roughly 670 donors were used, and that subset was treated as a discovery cohort. All discovery cohort repertoires had been generated on a single sequencing platform. Class I and class II HLA loci were covered by the typing at four-digit resolution. The number of typed donors differed by locus: about 620-640 for A, B, C, DRB1 and DQB1; approximately 530 for DQA1; fewer than 610 for DPA1; and around 490 for DPB1. A handful of DR-DQ haplotypes were treated as single units for association and clustering because of strong linkage in the cohort. Among several hundred genotyped donors of the cohort, an average of approximately 240,000 unique TCR beta nucleotide sequences was sequenced per donor, of which about 19% were non-productive.

Trimming removed 0 bases from V and 4 bases from J; the gene matches leave 6 bases unexplained. Measured from the cysteine to the phenylalanine, the CDR3 is 17 residues long. Just the 51-base CDR3 DNA is kept, in frame starting at base 1. CDR1 and CDR2 are drawn from the germline V gene: LGHNA, YSLEER. The cohort was made up of roughly 670 healthy bone marrow donors. At the time of sampling, every cohort member was nominally healthy, though immune exposures that went unrecorded were likely present. The donor was CMV seronegative and was included in the group of hundreds of seronegative cohort members. Every donor gave a peripheral blood sample, and the peripheral blood mononuclear cells from that sample were used for TCR beta sequencing. The Qiagen DNeasy Blood Extraction Kit was used to extract genomic DNA from the blood cell samples. Library preparation used the immunoSEQ multiplex PCR assay. The multiplex PCR relied on a mix of 60 forward primers for TCR Vbeta segments and 13 reverse primers for TCR Jbeta segments. A multiplex PCR assay on genomic DNA amplified the CDR3 region of rearranged TCR beta genes. Amplified TCR beta libraries were sequenced as 87-base-pair reads on the Illumina HiSeq System. The published analysis was carried out like this. A later analysis tallied around 80 million unique TCR beta chains across the 666 repertoires, and about 10 million of those chains were shared by two or more donors. To remove PCR and sequencing errors, raw reads were error-corrected and collapsed into unique sequences using a nearest-neighbor algorithm that merged closely related sequences. CDR3 sequences were aligned to IMGT reference sequences to assign V, D and J gene segments. For a sequence to be retained, a match of at least six nucleotides was required to both a V gene segment and a J gene segment. A rearrangement was called productive if the CDR3 had no stop codons and remained in frame with V and J, and every other rearrangement was called non-productive. CDR3 was defined by IMGT convention, running from the second conserved V-encoded cysteine to the conserved J-encoded phenylalanine. The earlier analysis of 500 to 600 of the donors excluded sequences that lacked an unambiguous match to a single V gene segment. In an earlier analysis of a few hundred of the donors, V segments were called functional above 56.7% productive rearrangements and were called segregating when the between-donor standard deviation exceeded 5%. A statistical classification framework was built for diagnosing cytomegalovirus status from the catalog of TCR beta chain sequences. A later analysis assigned V and J genes by comparing TCR nucleotide sequences with IMGT/GENE-DB human TR gene sequences. Using the TCRdist pipeline, a later analysis assigned CDR3 sequences along with most-parsimonious VDJ recombination scenarios. In a later analysis, each TCR beta chain was defined by its CDR3 amino acid sequence together with its V-gene family, and reads lacking a unique V-gene family were excluded. To address suspected cross-contamination and a sequencing artifact, a later analysis removed roughly 640 highly shared, low-generation-probability nucleotide sequences. A later analysis calculated a clonal expansion index for each public chain from normalized within-repertoire ranks of inferred template counts. In a later analysis, generation probabilities were computed using a VDJ recombination model fitted to out-of-frame rearrangements, and the results were checked against IGoR. A later analysis scored TCR-TCR, TCR-HLA and TCR-CMV co-occurrence with hypergeometric tests, applying a repertoire-size bias correction to TCR pairs. To estimate false discovery rates, a later analysis permuted the HLA or CMV assignments 20 times. A later analysis grouped co-occurring TCRs with DBSCAN, adding TCRdist sequence similarity when clustering within HLA-allele-positive subsets. Repertoires with fewer than 30,000 or more than 120,000 public chains were left out of co-occurrence clustering, as were roughly five repertoires with anomalous nucleotide sharing. What TCRdb holds here is the immuneACCESS table cut down to in-frame rearrangements. Part of the clones is not present; checked against another copy, under half of the missing clones reflect an unresolved V gene, and the others are unexplained. That table supplies the V and J calls and clone size; D and trimming were determined from the DNA. This sample has around 90,000 clones in its table, and around three quarters of those were observed once. Approximately 7.5% of the sample is taken by the ten largest.

As for this clone: This receptor's antigen is unknown. Within one base of it there is no much larger clone, and no base qualities were kept.

Study-wide conclusions, independent of this receptor: Assigning TCR associations to individual alleles was difficult when HLA alleles, especially DR and DQ, strongly co-occurred. A cluster of highly shared sequence variants was judged likely to be a technical artifact of the sequencing pipeline. A later analysis found that most CMV-associated TCR beta chains appeared HLA-restricted, with HLA associations seemingly driven largely by CMV exposure. In the study, around 150 TCR beta chains were listed as associated with cytomegalovirus. According to a later analysis, TCR association rates differed among HLA loci, with DRB1 alleles showing the most associated TCRs and HLA-C alleles showing the fewest. Correlated functional status among segregating V segments might be attributable to linkage disequilibrium, but an unknown experimental factor could not be ruled out. In a later analysis, HLA-associated TCR beta chains were found to be more clonally expanded and to have lower generation probabilities than equally common non-associated chains. In a later genetic analysis, a missense DCLRE1C variant was associated with V-gene and J-gene trimming of TCR beta chains, and the association was replicated in an independent cohort. This cohort had only TCR beta chains sequenced, and the lack of alpha or paired-chain data limited which features could be detected. In both the original and validation cohorts, the classifier was reported to diagnose cytomegalovirus status with high specificity and sensitivity. Approximately 16 rarely observed V segments, including chromosome 9 orphons, were excluded from the earlier analysis of several hundred of the donors because counts were too low. In vitro tests confirmed that a few of the cytomegalovirus-associated TCR beta chains recognize cytomegalovirus antigens. A further reported finding was that TCR beta sequences accurately predicted the HLA-A and HLA-B alleles for most subjects in the first cohort. Broadly in line with IMGT annotations, most TCR beta V segments showed up in productive rearrangements about 87% or about 30% of the time in an earlier analysis of some 590 of the donors. Specific HLA alleles were associated with some 15,000 TCR beta sequences at a false discovery rate of 0.05 in a later analysis. Because HLA typing was missing for some donors at each locus, association tests included only the typed subset. A later genetic analysis reported fewer N-insertions in productive TCRs among donors in an Asian-associated ancestry cluster than the roughly 640-donor mean. Some IMGT-functional V segments, including TRBV6-2 and TRBV6-3, could not be distinguished by the 87-base-pair reads and were therefore excluded. According to a later analysis, parvovirus B19, influenza, CMV and Epstein-Barr virus appeared linked to several top co-occurrence clusters. Most TCR sequences were observed very rarely across donors, whereas some public TCRs were present in many individuals. Sequencing depth was assumed to be roughly uniform across donors in the presence/absence analyses, though that assumption may not hold. The authors suggested that the approach could potentially be extended to other disease states and immunological phenotypes. The only immune exposure information available for the cohort was CMV serostatus.

This TCR was sampled from a man aged 25 to 40 in good health and CMV-seronegative. The sequenced material came from PBMCs. This receptor chain uses TRBV4-3 and TRBJ2-2; 9 nucleotides in the junction match TRBD2. The CDR3 protein sequence reads: CASSQEGIAGVTGELFF. The DNA sequence is TGCGCCAGCAGCCAAGAGGGGATAGCGGGGGTCACCGGGGAGCTGTTTTTT.